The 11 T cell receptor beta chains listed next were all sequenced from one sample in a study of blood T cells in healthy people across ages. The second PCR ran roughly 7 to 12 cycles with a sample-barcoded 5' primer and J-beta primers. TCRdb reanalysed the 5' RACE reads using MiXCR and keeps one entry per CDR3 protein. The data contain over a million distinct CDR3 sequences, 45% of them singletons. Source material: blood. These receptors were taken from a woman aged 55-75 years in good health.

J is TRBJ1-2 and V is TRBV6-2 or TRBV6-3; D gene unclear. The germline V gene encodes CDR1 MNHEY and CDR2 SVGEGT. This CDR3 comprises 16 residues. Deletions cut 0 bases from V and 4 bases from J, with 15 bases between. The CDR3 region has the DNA TGTGCCAGCAGTTACTCGTCGGGTCGGGCCGGCTATGGCTACACCTTC. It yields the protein CASSYSSGRAGYGYTF.

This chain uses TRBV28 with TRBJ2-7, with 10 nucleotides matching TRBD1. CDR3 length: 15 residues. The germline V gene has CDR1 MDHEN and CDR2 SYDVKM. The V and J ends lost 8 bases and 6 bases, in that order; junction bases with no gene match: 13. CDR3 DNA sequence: TGTGCCAGCGCGGGACAGGGGAAAATATCTTCCGAGCAGTACTTC. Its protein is CASAGQGKISSEQYF.

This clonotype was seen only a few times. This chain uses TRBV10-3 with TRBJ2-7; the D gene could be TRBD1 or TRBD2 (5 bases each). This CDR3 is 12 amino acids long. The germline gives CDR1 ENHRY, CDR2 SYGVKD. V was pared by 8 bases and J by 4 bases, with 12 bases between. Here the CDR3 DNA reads TGTGCCATCCGGGACCGCCTATACGAGCAGTACTTC. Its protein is CAIRDRLYEQYF.

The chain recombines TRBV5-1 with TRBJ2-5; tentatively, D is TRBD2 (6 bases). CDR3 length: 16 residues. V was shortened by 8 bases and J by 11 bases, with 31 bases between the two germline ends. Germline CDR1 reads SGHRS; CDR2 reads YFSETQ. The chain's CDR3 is CASSTWRGQKSYGQYF. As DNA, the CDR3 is TGCGCCAGTAGTACTTGGCGGGGTCAGAAATCCTACGGGCAGTACTTC.

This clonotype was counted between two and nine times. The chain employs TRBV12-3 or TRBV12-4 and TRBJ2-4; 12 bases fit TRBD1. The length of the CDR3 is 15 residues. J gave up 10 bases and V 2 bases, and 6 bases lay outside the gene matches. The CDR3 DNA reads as TGTGCCAGCAGTTTAAGGGGACAGGGGGCGCGGATTCAGTACTTC. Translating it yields CASSLRGQGARIQYF.

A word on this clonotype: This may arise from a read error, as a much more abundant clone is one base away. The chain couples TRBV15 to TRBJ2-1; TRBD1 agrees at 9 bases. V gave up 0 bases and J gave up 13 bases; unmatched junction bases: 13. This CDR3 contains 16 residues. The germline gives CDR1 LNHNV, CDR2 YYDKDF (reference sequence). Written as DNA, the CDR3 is TGTGCCACCAGCAGAGAAGGGACAGGGAGGCGAGAGACCCAGTTCTTC. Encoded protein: CATSREGTGRRETQFF. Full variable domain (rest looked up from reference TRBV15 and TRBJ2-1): DAMVIQNPRYQVTQFGKPVTLSCSQTLNHNVMYWYQQKSSQAPKLLFHYYDKDFNNEADTPDNFQSRRPNTSFCFLDIRSPGLGDTAMYLCATSREGTGRRETQFFGPGTRLTVL.

CDR3 sequence reads: CVTGRGGYNEQFF. In DNA, the CDR3 is TGCGTCACTGGCAGGGGTGGCTACAATGAGCAGTTCTTC. The rearrangement links TRBV20-1 to TRBJ2-1; tentative D call: TRBD1 (6 bases). Germline values: CDR1 DFQATT, CDR2 SNEGSKA (reference sequence). The CDR3 has 13 amino acids.

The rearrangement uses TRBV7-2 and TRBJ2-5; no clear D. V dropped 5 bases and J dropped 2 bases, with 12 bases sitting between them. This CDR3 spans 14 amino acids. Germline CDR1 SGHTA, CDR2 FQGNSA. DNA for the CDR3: TGTGCCAGCAGCCGCGAGTCCTGGCAAGAGACCCAGTACTTC. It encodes CASSRESWQETQYF.

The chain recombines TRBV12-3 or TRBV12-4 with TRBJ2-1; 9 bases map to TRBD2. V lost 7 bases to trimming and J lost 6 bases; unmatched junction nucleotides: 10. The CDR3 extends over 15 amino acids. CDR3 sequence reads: CASTSPTSGANEQFF. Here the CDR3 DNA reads TGTGCCAGCACCAGTCCGACTAGCGGCGCCAATGAGCAGTTCTTC.

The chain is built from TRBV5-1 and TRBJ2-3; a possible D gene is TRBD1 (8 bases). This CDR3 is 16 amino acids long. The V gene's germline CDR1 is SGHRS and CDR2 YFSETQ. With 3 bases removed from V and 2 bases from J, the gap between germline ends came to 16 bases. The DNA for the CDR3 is TGCGCCAGCAGCTGGACAGGGAGCGGGAACACAGATACGCAGTATTTT. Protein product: CASSWTGSGNTDTQYF.

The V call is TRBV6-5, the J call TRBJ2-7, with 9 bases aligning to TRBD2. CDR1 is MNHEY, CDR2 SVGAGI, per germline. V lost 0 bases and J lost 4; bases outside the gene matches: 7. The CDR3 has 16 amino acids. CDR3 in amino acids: CASSYSILAGRYEQYF. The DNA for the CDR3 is TGTGCCAGCAGTTACTCGATCCTAGCGGGACGTTACGAGCAGTACTTC.